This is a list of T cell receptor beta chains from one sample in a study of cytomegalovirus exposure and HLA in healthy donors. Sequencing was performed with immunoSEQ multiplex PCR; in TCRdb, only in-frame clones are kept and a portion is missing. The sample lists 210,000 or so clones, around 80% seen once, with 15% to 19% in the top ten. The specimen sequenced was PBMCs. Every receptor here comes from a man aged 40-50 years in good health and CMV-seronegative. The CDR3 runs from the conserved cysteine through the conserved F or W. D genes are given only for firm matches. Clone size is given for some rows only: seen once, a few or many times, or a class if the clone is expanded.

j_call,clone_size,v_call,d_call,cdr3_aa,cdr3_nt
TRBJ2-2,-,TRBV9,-,CASSVAGSGELFF,TGTGCCAGCAGCGTAGCGGGGTCCGGGGAGCTGTTTTTT
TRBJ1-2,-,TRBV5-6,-,CASSLGRGDPHFGYTF,TGTGCCAGCAGCTTGGGACGGGGGGATCCTCATTTTGGCTACACCTTC
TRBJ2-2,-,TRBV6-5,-,CASSPRSPNTGELFF,TGTGCCAGCAGCCCCCGTAGCCCGAACACCGGGGAGCTGTTTTTT
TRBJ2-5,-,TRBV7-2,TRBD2,CASSPRSSGRLETQYF,TGTGCCAGCAGCCCACGTAGTAGCGGGAGGTTAGAGACCCAGTACTTC
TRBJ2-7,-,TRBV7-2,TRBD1,CASTNRGAYEQYF,TGTGCCAGCACCAACAGGGGGGCCTACGAGCAGTACTTC
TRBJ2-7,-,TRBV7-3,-,CASSPGTFKHYEQYF,TGTGCCAGCAGCCCGGGGACATTTAAACACTACGAGCAGTACTTC
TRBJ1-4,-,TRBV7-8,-,CASSSPGGTNEKLFF,TGTGCCAGCAGCTCCCCCGGCGGAACTAATGAAAAACTGTTTTTT
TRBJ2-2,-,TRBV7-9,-,CASSFLGTGGLFF,TGTGCCAGCAGCTTTTTGGGCACCGGGGGGCTGTTTTTT
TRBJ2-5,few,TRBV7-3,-,CASSLLPRGTQYF,TGTGCCAGCAGCTTACTTCCCCGGGGTACCCAGTACTTC
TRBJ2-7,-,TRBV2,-,CASSTGLGEQYF,TGTGCCAGCAGCACAGGGTTGGGCGAGCAGTACTTC
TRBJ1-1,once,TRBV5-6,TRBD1,CASSQGAGEAFF,TGTGCCAGCAGCCAGGGGGCAGGTGAAGCTTTCTTT
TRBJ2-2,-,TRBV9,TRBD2,CASSVDLAASTGELFF,TGTGCCAGCAGCGTAGATCTAGCGGCGAGCACCGGGGAGCTGTTTTTT
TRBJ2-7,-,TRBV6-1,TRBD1,CASNYRQGTYEQYF,TGTGCCAGCAACTACCGACAGGGTACCTACGAGCAGTACTTC
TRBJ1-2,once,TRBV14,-,CASSQVQGRYGYTF,TGTGCCAGCAGCCAAGTACAGGGACGGTATGGCTACACCTTC
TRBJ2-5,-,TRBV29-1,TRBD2,CSVGGLAGGKGETQYF,TGCAGCGTTGGGGGACTAGCGGGAGGGAAAGGAGAGACCCAGTACTTC
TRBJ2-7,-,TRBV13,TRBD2,CASRKAGGTYEQYF,TGTGCCAGCAGGAAAGCGGGGGGCACCTACGAGCAGTACTTC
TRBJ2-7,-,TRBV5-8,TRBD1,CASSLDDRGTYEQYF,TGTGCCAGCAGCTTGGACGACAGGGGGACCTACGAGCAGTACTTC
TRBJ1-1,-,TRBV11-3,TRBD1,CASSLQGGEAFF,TGTGCCAGCAGCTTGCAGGGGGGTGAAGCTTTCTTT